This TCR beta chain was observed in a study of metastatic and nonmetastatic thyroid tumors. About the research overall: It was across blood and tumor or nodule tissue from malignant and benign thyroid patients that repertoires were compared. Study observations and caveats: Compared with benign nodules, malignant thyroid tumors were reported to have significantly higher TCR beta diversity in both blood and tumor.

CDR3 length equals 15 residues. Per the germline V gene, CDR1 is DFQATT and CDR2 is SNEGSKA (reference sequence). Between the trimmed V and J ends, which lost 0 bases and 7 bases, there was a span of 17 bases. Authors' methods: Across clinicopathological groups, CDR3 differences served as the basis for building a distant-metastasis classifier for papillary thyroid cancer. TCRdb re-called clones from the PCR reads using MiXCR. The V and J calls were determined by TCRdb, not by the authors. This repertoire shows 21,000 or so clones, about a quarter found once; its top ten account for roughly 5.5%. Thyroid surgery took place with no prior treatment in any patient. Worth noting for this clone: Its antigen is unknown.

This receptor was taken from a female donor with papillary thyroid cancer or a benign thyroid nodule (not recorded which). Some clones in this sample may be carry-over from other donors' samples. Sequenced sample: tumor tissue. The chain carries TRBV20-1 and TRBJ2-3; a weak D match, TRBD2 (5 bases). The chain's CDR3 is CSARDGGWVSYTQYF. As DNA, the CDR3 is TGCAGTGCTAGAGATGGCGGGTGGGTGTCGTATACGCAGTATTTT.